Following are 2 T cell receptor beta chains from one sample sequenced in a study of identical twins. TCRdb redid the calling of the 5' RACE reads with MiXCR, one entry per CDR3 protein. Found here are roughly 240,000 distinct CDR3 sequences, approximately 7% of them singletons; the top ten hold 3.5% to 4%. This same sample was also taken into another study, of yellow fever vaccine responses in identical twins.

Sequencing used memory (CD45RO+) T cells sorted from blood. These receptors were collected from a woman aged 18 to 35 in good health.

This clonotype was found a few times. The chain carries TRBV5-1 and TRBJ2-5, with D possibly TRBD1 on 6 matching bases. The CDR3 runs to 14 residues. The V gene lost 0 bases and the J gene lost 5 bases, with 11 bases spanning the gap. Per the germline V gene, CDR1 is SGHRS and CDR2 is YFSETQ. CDR3 nucleotide sequence: TGCGCCAGCAGCTTGGCGGGCCAGGGGGAGACCCAGTACTTC. Translating it yields CASSLAGQGETQYF.

The rearrangement links TRBV6-2 or TRBV6-3 to TRBJ2-1, with 11 bases that match TRBD2. CDR1 and CDR2 from the germline V gene are MNHEY and SVGEGT. The CDR3 is 21 residues long. Unmatched junction bases numbered 18, after V lost 5 bases and J lost 0 bases. CDR3 nucleotide sequence: TGTGCCAGCAGTACTCCGAAGGCCGTTCGGACTAGCGGGCGCTCCTACAATGAGCAGTTCTTC. Protein sequence: CASSTPKAVRTSGRSYNEQFF.